This TCR beta chain was documented in a study of CD8 T cells in ankylosing spondylitis. Regarding the study as a whole: What appeared characteristic of ankylosing spondylitis blood was a TCR beta motif of 7 or 8 highly homologous variants.

CDR3 length equals 17 residues. Trimming took off 1 base at V and 4 bases at J, with 19 bases between the two ends. Germline CDR1 is SGHAT and CDR2 is FQNNGV. TCRdb called the 5' RACE reads again in MiXCR, with one record for every CDR3 protein. The top ten hold around 6.8% of the sample, which has roughly 250,000 distinct CDR3 sequences, less than 10% seen once. This clonotype was observed at least ten times. The antigen is unknown. V is TRBV11-2 and J is TRBJ2-5, with D tentatively TRBD1 or TRBD2 (5 bases each). This sequence was found in a male donor with ankylosing spondylitis or in good health (not recorded which). Sequencing was performed on blood, either unsorted or a sorted T cell fraction (not recorded which). CDR3 sequence reads: CASSLVRDPNLLETQYF. The CDR3 bases are TGTGCCAGCAGCTTAGTAAGGGACCCCAACTTGCTAGAGACCCAGTACTTC.